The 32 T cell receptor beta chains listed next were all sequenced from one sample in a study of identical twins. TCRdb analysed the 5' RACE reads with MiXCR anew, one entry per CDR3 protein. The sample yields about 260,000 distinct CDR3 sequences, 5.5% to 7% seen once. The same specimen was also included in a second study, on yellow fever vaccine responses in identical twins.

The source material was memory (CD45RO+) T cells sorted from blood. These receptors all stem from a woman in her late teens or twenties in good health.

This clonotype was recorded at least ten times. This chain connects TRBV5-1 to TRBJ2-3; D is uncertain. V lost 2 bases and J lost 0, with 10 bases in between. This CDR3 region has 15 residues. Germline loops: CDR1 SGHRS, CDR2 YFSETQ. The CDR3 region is CASSFGETSTDTQYF. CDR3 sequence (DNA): TGCGCCAGCAGCTTTGGTGAGACTAGCACAGATACGCAGTATTTT.

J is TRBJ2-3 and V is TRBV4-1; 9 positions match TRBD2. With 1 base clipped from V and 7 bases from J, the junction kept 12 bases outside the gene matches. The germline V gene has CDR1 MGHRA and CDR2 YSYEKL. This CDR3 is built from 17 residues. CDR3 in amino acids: CASSQVFGSGRRNTQYF. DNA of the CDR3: TGCGCCAGCAGCCAAGTGTTTGGTAGCGGGAGACGGAATACGCAGTATTTT.

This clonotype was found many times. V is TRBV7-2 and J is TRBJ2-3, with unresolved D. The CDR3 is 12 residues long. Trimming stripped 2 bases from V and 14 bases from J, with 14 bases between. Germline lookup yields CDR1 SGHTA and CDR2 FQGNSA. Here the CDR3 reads CASSLTWNTWYF. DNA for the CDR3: TGTGCCAGCAGCTTAACGTGGAATACTTGGTATTTT. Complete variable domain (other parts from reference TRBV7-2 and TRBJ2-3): GAGVSQSPSNKVTEKGKDVELRCDPISGHTALYWYRQSLGQGLEFLIYFQGNSAPDKSGLPSDRFSAERTGGSVSTLTIQRTQQEDSAVYLCASSLTWNTWYFGPGTRLTVL.

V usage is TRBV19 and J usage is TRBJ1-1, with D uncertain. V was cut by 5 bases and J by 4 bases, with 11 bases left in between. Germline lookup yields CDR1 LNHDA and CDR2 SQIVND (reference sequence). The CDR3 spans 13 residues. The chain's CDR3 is CASSVGLGTEAFF. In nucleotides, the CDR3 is TGTGCCAGTAGTGTAGGGCTGGGCACTGAAGCTTTCTTT.

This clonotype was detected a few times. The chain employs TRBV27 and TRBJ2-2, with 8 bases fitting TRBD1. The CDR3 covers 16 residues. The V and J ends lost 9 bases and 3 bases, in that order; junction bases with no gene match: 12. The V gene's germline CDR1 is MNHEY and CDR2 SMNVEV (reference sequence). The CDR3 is CASRYQGARDTGELFF. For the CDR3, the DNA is TGTGCCAGTCGTTACCAGGGGGCGCGGGACACCGGGGAGCTGTTTTTT.

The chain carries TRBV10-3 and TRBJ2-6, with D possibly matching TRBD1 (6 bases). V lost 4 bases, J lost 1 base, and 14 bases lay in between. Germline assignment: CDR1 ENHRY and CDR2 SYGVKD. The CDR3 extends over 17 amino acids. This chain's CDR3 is CAISGWTVGSGANVLTF. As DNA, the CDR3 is TGTGCCATCAGTGGATGGACAGTGGGGTCTGGGGCCAACGTCCTGACTTTC.

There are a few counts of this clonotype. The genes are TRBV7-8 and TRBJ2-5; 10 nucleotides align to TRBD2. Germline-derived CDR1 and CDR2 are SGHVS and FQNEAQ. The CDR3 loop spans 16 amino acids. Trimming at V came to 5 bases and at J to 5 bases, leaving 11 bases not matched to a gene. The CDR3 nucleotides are TGTGCCAGCAGCACCCACGGACTAGCGGTGGGGGAGACCCAGTACTTC. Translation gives CASSTHGLAVGETQYF.

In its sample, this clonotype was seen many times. This CDR3 is CASSLTGGRTGELFF. CDR3 DNA: TGTGCCAGCTCCCTGACAGGAGGACGGACCGGGGAGCTGTTTTTT. The V gene is TRBV18, the J gene TRBJ2-2; perhaps TRBD1 as D (6 bases). This CDR3 contains 15 residues. CDR1 and CDR2 from the germline V gene are KGHSH and LQKENI. With 6 bases removed from V and 5 bases from J, the gap between germline ends came to 16 bases.

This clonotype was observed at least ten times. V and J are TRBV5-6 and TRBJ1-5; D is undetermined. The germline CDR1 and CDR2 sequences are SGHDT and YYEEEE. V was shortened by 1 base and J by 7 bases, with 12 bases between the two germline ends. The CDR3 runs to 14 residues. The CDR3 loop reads CASSLRGSVQPQHF. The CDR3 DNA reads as TGTGCCAGCAGCTTGAGAGGCTCAGTACAGCCCCAGCATTTT.

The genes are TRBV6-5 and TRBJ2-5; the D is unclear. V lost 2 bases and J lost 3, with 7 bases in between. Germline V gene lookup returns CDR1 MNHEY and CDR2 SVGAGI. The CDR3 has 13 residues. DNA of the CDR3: TGTGCCAGCAGTTACCGCCTGGAAGAGACCCAGTACTTC. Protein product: CASSYRLEETQYF.

CDR3 in DNA: TGTGCCAGCAGTCACGCCGGCCTTCTAGCGGGGGGGGAAGAGACCCAGTACTTC. Residues: CASSHAGLLAGGEETQYF. The genes are TRBV12-3 or TRBV12-4 and TRBJ2-5; TRBD2 aligns across 12 bases. The trim removed 5 bases at V and 3 bases at J, leaving 13 bases unmatched. This CDR3 is built from 18 residues.

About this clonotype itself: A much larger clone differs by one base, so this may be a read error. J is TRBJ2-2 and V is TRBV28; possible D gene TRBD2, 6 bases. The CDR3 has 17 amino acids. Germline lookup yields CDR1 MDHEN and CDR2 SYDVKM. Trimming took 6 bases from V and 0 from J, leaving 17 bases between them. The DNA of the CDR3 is TGTGCCAGCAGGGCTCCTGGCTGGAGGGCGAACACCGGGGAGCTGTTTTTT. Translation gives CASRAPGWRANTGELFF.

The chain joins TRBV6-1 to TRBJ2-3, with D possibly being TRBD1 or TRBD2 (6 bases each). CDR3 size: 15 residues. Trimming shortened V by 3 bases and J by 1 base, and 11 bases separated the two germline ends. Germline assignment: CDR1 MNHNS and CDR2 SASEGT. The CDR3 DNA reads TGTGCCAGCAGTGATCGGGGGCCGGGCACAGATACGCAGTATTTT. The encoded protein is CASSDRGPGTDTQYF.

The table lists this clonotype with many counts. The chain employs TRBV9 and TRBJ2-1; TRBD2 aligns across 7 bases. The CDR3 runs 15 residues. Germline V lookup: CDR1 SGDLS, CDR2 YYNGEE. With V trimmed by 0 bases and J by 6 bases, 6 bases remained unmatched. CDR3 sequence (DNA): TGTGCCAGCAGCGTAGGTCGGCGGGAGTTCAATGAGCAGTTCTTC. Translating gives CASSVGRREFNEQFF.

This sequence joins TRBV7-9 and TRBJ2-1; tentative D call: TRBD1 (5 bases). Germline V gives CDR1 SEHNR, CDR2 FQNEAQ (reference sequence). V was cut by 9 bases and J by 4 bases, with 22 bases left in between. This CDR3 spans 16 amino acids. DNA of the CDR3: TGTGCCAGTGCCGAGGTACGGGCAAGGGGTTACAATGAGCAGTTCTTC. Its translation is CASAEVRARGYNEQFF.

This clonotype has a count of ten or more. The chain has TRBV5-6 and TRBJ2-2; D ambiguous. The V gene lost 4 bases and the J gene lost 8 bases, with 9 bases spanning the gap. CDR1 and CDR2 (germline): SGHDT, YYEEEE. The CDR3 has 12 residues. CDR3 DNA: TGTGCCAGCAGCCTGCTCCCAGGGGAGCTGTTTTTT. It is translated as CASSLLPGELFF.

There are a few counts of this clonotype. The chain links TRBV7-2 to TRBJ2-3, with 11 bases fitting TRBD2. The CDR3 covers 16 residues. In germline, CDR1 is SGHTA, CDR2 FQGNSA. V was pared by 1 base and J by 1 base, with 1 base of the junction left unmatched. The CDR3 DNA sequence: TGTGCCAGCAGCTTAGGGGGACTAGCGGGCACAGATACGCAGTATTTT. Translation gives CASSLGGLAGTDTQYF.

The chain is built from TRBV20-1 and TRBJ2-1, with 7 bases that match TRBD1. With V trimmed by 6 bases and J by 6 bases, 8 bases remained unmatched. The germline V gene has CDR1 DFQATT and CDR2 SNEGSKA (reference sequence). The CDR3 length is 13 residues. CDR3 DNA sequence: TGCAGTGCCAGCAGGGACAGCGGCAATGAGCAGTTCTTC. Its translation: CSASRDSGNEQFF.

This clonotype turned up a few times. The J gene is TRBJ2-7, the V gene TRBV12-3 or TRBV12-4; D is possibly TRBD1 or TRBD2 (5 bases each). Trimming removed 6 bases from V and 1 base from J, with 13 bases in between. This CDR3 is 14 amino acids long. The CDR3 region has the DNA TGTGCCAGCAGCCGCACGGGACCTTCCTACGAGCAGTACTTC. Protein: CASSRTGPSYEQYF.

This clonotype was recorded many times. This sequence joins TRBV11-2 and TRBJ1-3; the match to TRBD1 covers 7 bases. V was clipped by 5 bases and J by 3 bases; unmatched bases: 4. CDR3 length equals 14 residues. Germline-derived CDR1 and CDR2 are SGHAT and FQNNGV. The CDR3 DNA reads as TGTGCCAGCAGCAAGACAGGGAGTGGAAACACCATATATTTT. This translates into CASSKTGSGNTIYF.

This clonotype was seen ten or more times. CDR3 nucleotides: TGTGCCAGCAGCTTAAGCAAGGTCGCCGGGGAGCTGTTTTTT. This translates into CASSLSKVAGELFF. The genes are TRBV7-9 and TRBJ2-2; D unresolved. Deletions cut 2 bases from V and 6 bases from J, with 10 bases between. Looked up from germline, CDR1 is SEHNR and CDR2 is FQNEAQ (reference sequence). The CDR3 contains 14 residues.

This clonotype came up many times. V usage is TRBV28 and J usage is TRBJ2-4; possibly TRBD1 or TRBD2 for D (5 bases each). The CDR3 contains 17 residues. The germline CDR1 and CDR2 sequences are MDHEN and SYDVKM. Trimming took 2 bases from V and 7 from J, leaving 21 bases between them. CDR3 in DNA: TGTGCCAGCAGTTTAGGAGAGGGGTTGTCCAGGGTGAACATTCAGTACTTC. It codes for CASSLGEGLSRVNIQYF. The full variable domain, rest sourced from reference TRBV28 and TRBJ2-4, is DVKVTQSSRYLVKRTGEKVFLECVQDMDHENMFWYRQDPGLGLRLIYFSYDVKMKEKGDIPEGYSVSREKKERFSLILESASTNQTSMYLCASSLGEGLSRVNIQYFGAGTRLSVL.

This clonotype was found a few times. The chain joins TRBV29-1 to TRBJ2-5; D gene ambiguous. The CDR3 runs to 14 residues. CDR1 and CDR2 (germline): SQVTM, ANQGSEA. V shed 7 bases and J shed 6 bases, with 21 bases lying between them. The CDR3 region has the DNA TGCAGCGCCCCAAGTCCGTCAACTTGGCAGACCCAGTACTTC. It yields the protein CSAPSPSTWQTQYF.

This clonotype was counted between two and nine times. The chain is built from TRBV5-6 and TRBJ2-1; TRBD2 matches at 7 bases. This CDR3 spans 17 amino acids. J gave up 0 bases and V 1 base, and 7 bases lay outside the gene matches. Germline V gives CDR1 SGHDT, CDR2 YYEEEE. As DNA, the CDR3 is TGTGCCAGCAGCTTGATTGCTCGCGGGAGCTCCTACAATGAGCAGTTCTTC. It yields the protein CASSLIARGSSYNEQFF.

CDR3 loop: CASSILQGASPEQFF. Written as DNA, the CDR3 is TGTGCCAGTAGTATTCTCCAGGGGGCTTCGCCGGAGCAGTTCTTC. The chain carries TRBV19 and TRBJ2-1, with 8 nucleotides matching TRBD1. CDR3 size: 15 residues. Per the germline V gene, CDR1 is LNHDA and CDR2 is SQIVND (reference sequence). With V trimmed by 3 bases and J by 10 bases, 11 bases remained unmatched. The complete variable domain, with remaining parts taken from reference TRBV19 and TRBJ2-1, reads DGGITQSPKYLFRKEGQNVTLSCEQNLNHDAMYWYRQDPGQGLRLIYYSQIVNDFQKGDIAEGYSVSREKKESFPLTVTSAQKNPTAFYLCASSILQGASPEQFFGPGTRLTVL.

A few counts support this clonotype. CDR3 loop: CASSQRQGARDTEAFF. The DNA of the CDR3 is TGTGCCAGCAGTCAACGACAGGGGGCAAGGGACACTGAAGCTTTCTTT. The rearrangement uses TRBV6-1 and TRBJ1-1, with 10 bases lining up with TRBD1. In germline, CDR1 is MNHNS, CDR2 SASEGT. J lost 3 bases, V lost 5 bases, and 9 bases had no gene match. The CDR3 sequence is 16 residues long.

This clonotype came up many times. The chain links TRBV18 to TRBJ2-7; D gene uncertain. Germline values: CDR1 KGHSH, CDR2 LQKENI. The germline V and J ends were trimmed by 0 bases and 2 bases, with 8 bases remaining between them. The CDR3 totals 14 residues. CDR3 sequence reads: CASSPPYGTYEQYF. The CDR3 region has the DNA TGTGCCAGCTCACCACCCTATGGCACCTACGAGCAGTACTTC.

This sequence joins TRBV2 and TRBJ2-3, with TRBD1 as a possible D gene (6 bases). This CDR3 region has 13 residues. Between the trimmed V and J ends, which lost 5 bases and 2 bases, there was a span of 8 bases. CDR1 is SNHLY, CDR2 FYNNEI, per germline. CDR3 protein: CASSRQDTDTQYF. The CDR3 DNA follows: TGTGCCAGCAGTCGACAGGACACAGATACGCAGTATTTT.

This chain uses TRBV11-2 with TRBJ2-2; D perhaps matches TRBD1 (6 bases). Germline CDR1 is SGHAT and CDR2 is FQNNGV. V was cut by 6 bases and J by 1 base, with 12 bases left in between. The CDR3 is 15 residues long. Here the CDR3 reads CASSLQGMNTGELFF. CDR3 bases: TGTGCCAGCAGTTTACAGGGAATGAACACCGGGGAGCTGTTTTTT.

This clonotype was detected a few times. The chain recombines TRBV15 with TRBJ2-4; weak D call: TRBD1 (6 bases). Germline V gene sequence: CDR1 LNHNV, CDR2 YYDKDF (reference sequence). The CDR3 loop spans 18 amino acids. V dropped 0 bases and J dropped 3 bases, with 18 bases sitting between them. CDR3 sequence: CATSREDGTNRVKNIQYF. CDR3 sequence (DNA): TGTGCCACCAGCAGAGAGGATGGGACAAACAGGGTCAAAAACATTCAGTACTTC.

The CDR3 DNA reads TGTGCCAGCAGCTCAGGGCCCAGTCAGCCCCAGCATTTT. Translated, it gives CASSSGPSQPQHF. The chain carries TRBV7-6 and TRBJ1-5; D perhaps matches TRBD1 (5 bases). This CDR3 spans 13 amino acids. Trimming shortened V by 4 bases and J by 6 bases, and 10 bases separated the two germline ends. Germline CDR1 is SGHVS and CDR2 is FNYEAQ.

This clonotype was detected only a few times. CDR3 sequence: CASSESRLANEQFF. As DNA, the CDR3 is TGCGCCAGCAGTGAGTCACGGCTAGCGAACGAGCAGTTCTTC. V is TRBV10-2 and J is TRBJ2-1; tentative D call: TRBD2 (6 bases). This CDR3 has 14 amino acids. Trimming cost V 0 bases and J 10 bases, with 13 bases left between them. Germline lookup yields CDR1 WSHSY and CDR2 SAAADI.